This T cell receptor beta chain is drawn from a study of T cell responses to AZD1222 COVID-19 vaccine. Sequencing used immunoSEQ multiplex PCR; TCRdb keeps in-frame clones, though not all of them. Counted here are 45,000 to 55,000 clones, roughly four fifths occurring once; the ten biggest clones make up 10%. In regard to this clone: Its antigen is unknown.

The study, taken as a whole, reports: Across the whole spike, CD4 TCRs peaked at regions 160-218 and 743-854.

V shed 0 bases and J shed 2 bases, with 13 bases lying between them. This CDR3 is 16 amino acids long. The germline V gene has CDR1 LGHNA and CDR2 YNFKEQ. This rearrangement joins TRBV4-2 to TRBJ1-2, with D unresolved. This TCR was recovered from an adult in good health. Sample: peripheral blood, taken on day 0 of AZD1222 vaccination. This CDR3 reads CASSQDFSFPNYGYTF. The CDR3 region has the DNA TGTGCCAGCAGCCAAGACTTCTCCTTCCCCAACTATGGCTACACCTTC.